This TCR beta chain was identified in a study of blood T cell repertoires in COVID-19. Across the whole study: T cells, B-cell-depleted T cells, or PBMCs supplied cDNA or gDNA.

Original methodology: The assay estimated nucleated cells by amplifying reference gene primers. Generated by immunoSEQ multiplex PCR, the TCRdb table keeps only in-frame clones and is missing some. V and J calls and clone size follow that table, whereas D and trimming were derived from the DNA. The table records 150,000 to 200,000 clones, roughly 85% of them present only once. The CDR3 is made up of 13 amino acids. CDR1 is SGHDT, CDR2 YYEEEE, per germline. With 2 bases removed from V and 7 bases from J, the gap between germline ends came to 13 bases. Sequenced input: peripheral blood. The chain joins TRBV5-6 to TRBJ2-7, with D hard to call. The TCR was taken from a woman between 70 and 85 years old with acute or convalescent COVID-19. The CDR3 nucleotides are TGTGCCAGCAGCTTCCAGACTCCGTGGGAGCAGTACTTC. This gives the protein CASSFQTPWEQYF.